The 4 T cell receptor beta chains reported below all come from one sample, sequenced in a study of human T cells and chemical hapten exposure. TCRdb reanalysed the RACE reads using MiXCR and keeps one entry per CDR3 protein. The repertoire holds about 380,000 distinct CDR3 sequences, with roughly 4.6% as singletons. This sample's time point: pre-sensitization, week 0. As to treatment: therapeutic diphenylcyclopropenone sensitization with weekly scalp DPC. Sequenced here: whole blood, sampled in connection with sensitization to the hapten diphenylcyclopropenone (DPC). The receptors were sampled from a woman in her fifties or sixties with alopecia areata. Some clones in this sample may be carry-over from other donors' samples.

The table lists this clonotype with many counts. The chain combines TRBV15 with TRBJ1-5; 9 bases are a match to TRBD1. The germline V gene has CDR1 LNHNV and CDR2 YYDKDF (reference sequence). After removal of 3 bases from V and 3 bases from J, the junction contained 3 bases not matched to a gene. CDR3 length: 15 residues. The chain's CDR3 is CATSRDRGDNQPQHF. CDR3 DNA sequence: TGTGCCACCAGCAGGGACAGGGGTGACAATCAGCCCCAGCATTTT.

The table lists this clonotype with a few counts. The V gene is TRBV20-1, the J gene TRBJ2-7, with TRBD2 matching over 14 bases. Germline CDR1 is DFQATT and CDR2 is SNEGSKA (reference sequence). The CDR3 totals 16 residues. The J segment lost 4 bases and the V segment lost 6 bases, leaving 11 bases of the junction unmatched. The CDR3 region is CSAAPTSGRAGYEQYF. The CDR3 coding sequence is TGCAGTGCCGCTCCGACTAGCGGGAGGGCCGGGTACGAGCAGTACTTC.

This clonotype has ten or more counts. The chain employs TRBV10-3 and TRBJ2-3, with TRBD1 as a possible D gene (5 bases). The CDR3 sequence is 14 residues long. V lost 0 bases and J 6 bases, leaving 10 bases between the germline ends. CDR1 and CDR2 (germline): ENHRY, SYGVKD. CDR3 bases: TGTGCCATCAGTGAGTCGAAGGGGCGCGATACGCAGTATTTT. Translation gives CAISESKGRDTQYF.

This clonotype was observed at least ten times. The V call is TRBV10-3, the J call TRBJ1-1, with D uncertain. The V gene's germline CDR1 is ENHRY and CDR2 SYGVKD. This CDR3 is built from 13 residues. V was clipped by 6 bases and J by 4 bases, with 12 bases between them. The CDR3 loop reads CAIRDEAGTEAFF. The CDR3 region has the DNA TGTGCCATCAGGGACGAGGCGGGCACTGAAGCTTTCTTT.